The 11 T cell receptor beta chains in this list originate from one sample, sequenced in a study of blood T cell repertoires in COVID-19. Clones were sequenced by immunoSEQ multiplex PCR, and TCRdb holds only the in-frame ones, with some missing. The repertoire holds some 74,000 clones, with 80% to 90% as singletons. The sequenced sample consisted of peripheral blood. The receptors here all came from a woman at least 80 years old with active or convalescent COVID-19.

J is TRBJ2-6 and V is TRBV18; D is possibly TRBD2 (5 bases). CDR3 length: 17 residues. CDR1 KGHSH and CDR2 LQKENI come from the germline V gene. V dropped 0 bases and J dropped 3 bases, with 12 bases sitting between them. CDR3: CASSPPGEVVGANVLTF. Here the CDR3 DNA reads TGTGCCAGCTCACCACCGGGAGAGGTGGTTGGGGCCAACGTCCTGACTTTC.

The chain uses TRBV28 and TRBJ1-1; possible D gene TRBD1, 5 bases. The CDR3 length is 16 residues. CDR1 MDHEN and CDR2 SYDVKM come from the germline V gene. Trimming removed 8 bases at V and 3 bases at J, with 22 bases between. The CDR3 DNA reads as TGTGCCAGCCGCCAATTACAGGTTTCTGGAGACACTGAAGCTTTCTTT. Translated, it gives CASRQLQVSGDTEAFF.

The gene calls are TRBV12-5 and TRBJ1-3, with D perhaps TRBD1 (5 bases). The CDR3 is 16 residues long. CDR1 and CDR2 from the germline V gene are LGHNT and FRNRAP. Between the trimmed V and J ends, which lost 7 bases and 0 bases, there was a span of 16 bases. CDR3 residues: CASAERDGRSGNTIYF. DNA for the CDR3: TGTGCTAGTGCCGAGCGGGACGGACGCTCTGGAAACACCATATATTTT.

The chain joins TRBV28 to TRBJ1-2; possibly TRBD1 for D (6 bases). V was clipped by 6 bases and J by 6 bases, with 17 bases between them. This CDR3 is built from 14 residues. Germline-derived CDR1 and CDR2 are MDHEN and SYDVKM. DNA of the CDR3: TGTGCCAGCAGCGTGGGCAGGGGAGGGAATGGCTACACCTTC. Translation gives CASSVGRGGNGYTF.

The chain uses TRBV6-2 or TRBV6-3 and TRBJ2-5, with TRBD2 matching over 11 bases. Germline V CDR1 and CDR2: MNHEY, SVGEGT. Trimming removed 5 bases from V and 5 bases from J; junction bases left unmatched: 10. The CDR3 is 16 amino acids. CDR3 nucleotide sequence: TGTGCCAGCAGTCCAGGGACTAGCGGACCGGGGGAGACCCAGTACTTC. Amino acid sequence: CASSPGTSGPGETQYF.

V and J are TRBV21-1 and TRBJ2-1; the table calls TRBD2, which could not be checked here. TRBV21-1 is marked as a pseudogene. CDR3 length: 18 amino acids. Here the CDR3 DNA reads TGTGCCAGCAGCAAAGCGCTAGAGGAGCGGGAGGGACTGAATGAGCAGTTCTTC. It codes for CASSKALEEREGLNEQFF.

The chain has TRBV9 and TRBJ2-1, with D uncertain. Trimming shortened V by 0 bases and J by 8 bases, and 3 bases separated the two germline ends. Looked up from germline, CDR1 is SGDLS and CDR2 is YYNGEE. The CDR3 totals 11 residues. The DNA for the CDR3 is TGTGCCAGCAGCGTAGCAGATGAGCAGTTCTTC. It codes for CASSVADEQFF.

The rearrangement uses TRBV7-6 and TRBJ2-1; 11 bases line up with TRBD2. The J segment lost 6 bases and the V segment lost 2 bases, leaving 9 bases of the junction unmatched. The CDR3 consists of 17 residues. CDR1 is SGHVS, CDR2 FNYEAQ, per germline. This CDR3 reads CASSLSPGTSGFNEQFF. The CDR3 DNA reads TGTGCCAGCAGCTTATCCCCCGGGACTAGCGGATTCAATGAGCAGTTCTTC.

The J gene is TRBJ2-3, the V gene TRBV4-1; 7 nucleotides agree with TRBD2. The V and J ends lost 1 base and 6 bases, in that order; junction bases with no gene match: 13. This CDR3 has 17 residues. Looked up from germline, CDR1 is MGHRA and CDR2 is YSYEKL. The CDR3 coding sequence is TGCGCCAGCAGCCAAGGGCTGGGGGGGAGGGGACGGGATACGCAGTATTTT. It specifies CASSQGLGGRGRDTQYF.

CDR3 in amino acids: CASSISGGALNEQFF. The CDR3 region has the DNA TGTGCCAGCAGCATAAGCGGGGGGGCACTTAATGAGCAGTTCTTC. The chain joins TRBV5-4 to TRBJ2-1; TRBD2 matches 10 bases. CDR1 is SGHNT and CDR2 is YYREEE in the germline V gene (reference sequence). The V and J ends lost 4 bases and 7 bases, in that order; junction bases with no gene match: 8. The CDR3 has 15 residues.

The chain combines TRBV5-5 with TRBJ2-3; the match to TRBD2 covers 14 bases. The CDR3 is 16 amino acids. The germline V gene encodes CDR1 SGHKS and CDR2 YYEKEE (reference sequence). The V segment lost 4 bases and the J segment 4 bases; nucleotides outside the gene matches: 5. CDR3 sequence: CASSGGTSGGADTQYF. DNA for the CDR3: TGTGCCAGCAGCGGTGGGACTAGCGGGGGTGCAGATACGCAGTATTTT.